The entry that follows covers one TCR beta chain sequence. This entry belongs to a study of blood T cell repertoires in COVID-19. Looking at the study overall: PBMCs, B-cell-depleted T cells, or T cells were the source of the cDNA or gDNA that made up the material.

V lost 10 bases, J lost 8 bases, and 30 bases lay in between. The length of the CDR3 is 17 residues. The germline V gene encodes CDR1 SGHAT and CDR2 FQNNGV. In the authors' workflow: Nucleated cell counts were estimated from reference gene primer amplification. Using immunoSEQ multiplex PCR, the repertoire was profiled, and TCRdb retains in-frame clones only, with some absent. V, J and clone size were drawn from that table, and D and trimming were deduced from the DNA. In the table there are about 240,000 clones, 86% of which are singletons. The chain couples TRBV11-2 to TRBJ2-1; D may be TRBD2 (5 bases). The sample taken for sequencing was peripheral blood. The TCR was taken from a man in his 60s with acute or convalescent COVID-19. CDR3 loop: CATSRPGSKPMLDEQFF. As DNA, the CDR3 is TGTGCCACCTCTCGCCCGGGGAGCAAACCCATGCTCGATGAGCAGTTCTTC.